Listed here is a single T cell receptor (beta chain). The data belong to a study of technical replicates of blood from several donors. Generated by immunoSEQ multiplex PCR, the TCRdb table keeps only in-frame clones and is missing some. Of about 14,000 clones detected, around 95% appear once; the ten largest clones hold approximately 8%. The receptor was isolated from a human donor in good health. Sequenced sample: PBMCs.

The CDR3 DNA reads TGTGCCAGCAGAACGTGGCGGGGGAGCTATGGCTACACCTTC. Protein sequence: CASRTWRGSYGYTF. This chain uses TRBV5-8 with TRBJ1-2; a possible D gene is TRBD1 (5 bases). The CDR3 sequence is 14 residues long. V was cut by 5 bases and J by 4 bases, with 15 bases left in between. Germline lookup yields CDR1 SGHTS and CDR2 YDEGEE.